There are many counts of the clone carrying this T cell receptor beta chain. Its target is unknown. The entry originates in a study of T-cell reconstitution after alpha-beta-depleted transplantation in children. Whole-study findings and limits: Two months or so post-transplant, alpha-beta T cells reportedly derived from several hundred expanded graft clones. Newly produced T cells mostly provided counts and TCRbeta diversity after one year, as hyperexpanded clones declined. At day 60, the high TCRbeta diversity found in some patients originated from recipient T cells and thymic progenitors that had survived.

A TCRbeta library incorporating unique molecular identifiers was prepared. TCRdb re-derived calls from the PCR reads in MiXCR, one entry per CDR3 protein. There are about 260,000 distinct CDR3 sequences in the sample; just under 8.5% occur only once, and approximately 6% lies in the top ten. CDR1 is SNHLY and CDR2 is FYNNEI in the germline V gene. Trimming cost V 7 bases and J 0 bases; bases outside gene matches: 9. The CDR3 is made up of 16 amino acids. The sequencing here drew on PBMCs, mostly from graft donor cells, taken 180 days after TCRalphabeta/CD19-depleted stem cell transplant. This chain joins TRBV2 and TRBJ2-1; 7 bases map to TRBD2. This clonotype was obtained from a male patient younger than 18 who had a stem cell transplant for acute lymphoblastic leukemia, so the T cells may come from the graft donor. The CDR3 nucleotides are TGTGCCAGCAAAATTAGCGGGTTGAGCTCCTACAATGAGCAGTTCTTC. As protein: CASKISGLSSYNEQFF. The whole variable domain, remainder taken from reference TRBV2 and TRBJ2-1, is EPEVTQTPSHQVTQMGQEVILRCVPISNHLYFYWYRQILGQKVEFLVSFYNNEISEKSEIFDDQFSVERPDGSNFTLKIRSTKLEDSAMYFCASKISGLSSYNEQFFGPGTRLTVL.